The sequence of this TCR beta chain was determined in a study of OX40 agonist ivuxolimab in advanced cancers. Study context: Subjects had a mean age of 60 years, with a range of roughly 20 to 79; around 80% were male. Earlier treatment with anti-PD-1, anti-PD-L1 or anti-CTLA-4 was permitted, and roughly 40% had received some.

This clone was observed a few times. The antigen is not known. TCRdb's table, derived via immunoSEQ multiplex PCR, lists solely in-frame clones and lacks some. The sample lists about 59,000 clones; 87% were seen once. Whole-study results and caveats: The study observed clonal expansion of CD4+ and CD8+ blood T cells by week 6 at 0.1 to 3.0 mg/kg. The mean number of expanded clones was higher in CD8+ T cells than in CD4+.

CDR1 LNHDA and CDR2 SQIVND come from the germline V gene (reference sequence). The ends were cut back, 3 bases at V and 0 bases at J, with 6 bases in the middle. This CDR3 region has 15 residues. V gene TRBV19 combines with J gene TRBJ1-6, with D hard to call. Sample: CD4+ or CD8+ T cells sorted from blood, taken in a trial of the OX40 agonist ivuxolimab. The sequence derives from an adult with an advanced solid tumor such as melanoma, head and neck, liver or kidney cancer. CDR3 in amino acids: CASSMQSSYNSPLHF. CDR3 coding DNA: TGTGCCAGTAGTATGCAGAGCTCCTATAATTCACCCCTCCACTTT. The complete variable domain, with remaining parts taken from reference TRBV19 and TRBJ1-6, reads DGGITQSPKYLFRKEGQNVTLSCEQNLNHDAMYWYRQDPGQGLRLIYYSQIVNDFQKGDIAEGYSVSREKKESFPLTVTSAQKNPTAFYLCASSMQSSYNSPLHFGNGTRLTVT.